One and the same sample provided the 12 T cell receptor beta chains below, sequenced in a study of blood T cell repertoires in COVID-19. Using immunoSEQ multiplex PCR, the repertoire was profiled, and TCRdb retains in-frame clones only, with some absent. The table lists roughly 310,000 clones, roughly 90% of them singletons, with under 4.5% in the top ten. Sequenced material: peripheral blood. All receptors derive from a woman aged 45-65 years with active or convalescent COVID-19.

The count of this clone is one. Other DNA sequences in the sample encode the same CDR3. The chain carries TRBV11-1 and TRBJ2-3; D is possibly TRBD2 (6 bases). This CDR3 has 15 residues. With 1 base removed from V and 2 bases from J, the gap between germline ends came to 10 bases. Germline CDR1 SGHAT, CDR2 FQDESV (reference sequence). The CDR3 DNA sequence: TGTGCCAGCAGCTTAGGGGGAGGTGCCACAGATACGCAGTATTTT. It yields the protein CASSLGGGATDTQYF. Using reference TRBV11-1 and TRBJ2-3 for the parts outside the CDR3, the full variable domain is EAEVAQSPRYKITEKSQAVAFWCDPISGHATLYWYRQILGQGPELLVQFQDESVVDDSQLPKDRFSAERLKGVDSTLKIQPAELGDSAMYLCASSLGGGATDTQYFGPGTRLTVL.

CDR3 in amino acids: CASSFDRNSGNTIYF. The CDR3 DNA reads TGTGCCAGCAGCTTTGACAGAAACTCTGGAAACACCATATATTTT. The chain recombines TRBV7-6 with TRBJ1-3; TRBD1 might be the D (5 bases). Looked up from germline, CDR1 is SGHVS and CDR2 is FNYEAQ. Trimming took off 3 bases at V and 0 bases at J, with 9 bases between the two ends. This CDR3 spans 15 amino acids.

This CDR3 is CASSLEGGGSTDTQYF. In nucleotides, the CDR3 is TGTGCCAGCAGCTTGGAGGGAGGGGGTAGCACAGATACGCAGTATTTT. The chain carries TRBV5-8 and TRBJ2-3; tentative D call: TRBD2 (7 bases). Trimming pared 0 bases from V and 0 bases from J, leaving 11 bases between. In germline, CDR1 is SGHTS, CDR2 YDEGEE. The CDR3 has 16 amino acids.

This clone has only a few counts. The V and J genes are TRBV5-1 and TRBJ2-7, with TRBD1 matching 7 bases. Trimming removed 4 bases from V and 6 bases from J; junction bases left unmatched: 13. Per germline, CDR1 SGHRS and CDR2 YFSETQ. CDR3 length: 15 residues. In DNA, the CDR3 is TGCGCCAGCAGCCCCAACCGACAGGGTGCAGGCGAGCAGTACTTC. Its translation: CASSPNRQGAGEQYF.

The sample holds one count of this clone. This rearrangement joins TRBV3-1 (or the pseudogene TRBV3-2) to TRBJ1-2; perhaps TRBD1 as D (5 bases). Germline V gene lookup returns CDR1 LGHDT and CDR2 YNNKEL (reference sequence). V dropped 4 bases and J dropped 5 bases, with 20 bases sitting between them. CDR3 size: 16 residues. The CDR3 nucleotides are TGTGCCAGCAGCCTAACTGGCGGTAGACAGCTGTATGGCTACACCTTC. It codes for CASSLTGGRQLYGYTF.

Here the CDR3 reads CASSYERYSNQPQHF. The CDR3 region has the DNA TGTGCCAGCAGTTACGAACGGTATAGCAATCAGCCCCAGCATTTT. J is TRBJ1-5 and V is TRBV6-2 or TRBV6-3; D gene unclear. This CDR3 comprises 15 residues. In germline, CDR1 is MNHEY, CDR2 SVGEGT. V was trimmed by 2 bases and J by 0 bases, leaving 8 bases between them.

The V call is TRBV18, the J call TRBJ1-1; TRBD1 is a possible D gene (6 bases). Germline V lookup: CDR1 KGHSH, CDR2 LQKENI. The CDR3 totals 16 residues. The V end lost 0 bases, the J end lost 2 bases, and 13 bases lay between the germline ends. CDR3 DNA: TGTGCCAGCTCACCACCGAACAGGGCCTACAACACTGAAGCTTTCTTT. Its protein is CASSPPNRAYNTEAFF.

This sequence joins TRBV29-1 and TRBJ1-1; no firm D call. CDR1 is SQVTM and CDR2 is ANQGSEA in the germline V gene. Between the trimmed V and J ends, which lost 4 bases and 6 bases, there was a span of 12 bases. CDR3 length: 12 amino acids. The CDR3 DNA reads as TGCAGCGTTGTCGAGGCGCACCCTGAAGCTTTCTTT. Encoded protein: CSVVEAHPEAFF.

The rearrangement uses TRBV5-4 and TRBJ2-2, with TRBD1 matching over 7 bases. V gave up 4 bases and J gave up 7 bases; unmatched junction bases: 1. Germline loops: CDR1 SGHNT, CDR2 YYREEE (reference sequence). The CDR3 sequence is 12 residues long. The CDR3 sequence: CASSPGGGELFF. In nucleotides, the CDR3 is TGTGCCAGCAGCCCAGGGGGCGGGGAGCTGTTTTTT. The full variable domain, rest sourced from reference TRBV5-4 and TRBJ2-2, is ETGVTQSPTHLIKTRGQQVTLRCSSQSGHNTVSWYQQALGQGPQFIFQYYREEENGRGNFPPRFSGLQFPNYSSELNVNALELDDSALYLCASSPGGGELFFGEGSRLTVL.

J is TRBJ2-3 and V is TRBV28; D gene unclear. The CDR3 runs to 13 residues. Germline loops: CDR1 MDHEN, CDR2 SYDVKM. Trimming left V 2 bases short and J 3 bases short, with 6 bases between. CDR3 DNA: TGTGCCAGCAGTTTAACTCGAACAGATACGCAGTATTTT. Encoded protein: CASSLTRTDTQYF.

The chain links TRBV11-2 to TRBJ1-2, with a weak D call TRBD1 (5 bases). V lost 3 bases and J lost 7, with 9 bases in between. CDR1 and CDR2 from the germline V gene are SGHAT and FQNNGV. The CDR3 covers 12 residues. The DNA of the CDR3 is TGTGCCAGCAGCTTCGAACAGGTTGGCTACACCTTC. This sequence encodes CASSFEQVGYTF.

The rearrangement links TRBV5-4 to TRBJ2-7; D is undetermined. The CDR3 is made up of 14 amino acids. The V gene lost 3 bases and the J gene lost 0 bases, with 10 bases spanning the gap. Germline CDR1 is SGHNT and CDR2 is YYREEE (reference sequence). The CDR3 is CASSSLGSSYEQYF. Here the CDR3 DNA reads TGTGCCAGCAGCTCCCTCGGGTCCTCCTACGAGCAGTACTTC.